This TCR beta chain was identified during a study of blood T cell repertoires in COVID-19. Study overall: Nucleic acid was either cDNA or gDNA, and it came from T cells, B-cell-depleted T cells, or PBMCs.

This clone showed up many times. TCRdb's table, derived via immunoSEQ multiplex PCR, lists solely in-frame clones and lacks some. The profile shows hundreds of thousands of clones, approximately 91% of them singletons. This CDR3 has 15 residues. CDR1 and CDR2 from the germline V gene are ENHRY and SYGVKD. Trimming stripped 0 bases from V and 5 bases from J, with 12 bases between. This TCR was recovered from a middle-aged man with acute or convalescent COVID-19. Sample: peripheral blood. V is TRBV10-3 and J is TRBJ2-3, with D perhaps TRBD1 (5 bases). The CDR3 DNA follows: TGTGCCATCAGTGAGTCGAAAGGGGCCGGAGATACGCAGTATTTT. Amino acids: CAISESKGAGDTQYF.